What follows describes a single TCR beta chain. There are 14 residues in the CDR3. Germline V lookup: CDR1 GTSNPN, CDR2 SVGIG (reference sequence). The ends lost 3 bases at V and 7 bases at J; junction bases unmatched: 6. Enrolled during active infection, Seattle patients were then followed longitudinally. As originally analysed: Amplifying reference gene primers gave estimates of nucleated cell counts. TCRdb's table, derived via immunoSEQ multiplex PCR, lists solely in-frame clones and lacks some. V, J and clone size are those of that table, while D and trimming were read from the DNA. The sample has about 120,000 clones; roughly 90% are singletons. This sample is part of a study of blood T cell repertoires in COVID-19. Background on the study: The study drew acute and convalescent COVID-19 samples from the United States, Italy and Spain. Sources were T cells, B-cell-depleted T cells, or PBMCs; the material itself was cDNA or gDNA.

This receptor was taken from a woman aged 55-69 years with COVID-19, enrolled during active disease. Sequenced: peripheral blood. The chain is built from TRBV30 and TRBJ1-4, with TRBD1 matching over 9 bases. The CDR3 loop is CAWRSGQGGEKLFF. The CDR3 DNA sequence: TGTGCCTGGAGATCGGGACAGGGAGGTGAAAAACTGTTTTTT.